The rows below give T cell receptor beta chains drawn from one sample of a study of OX40 agonist ivuxolimab in advanced cancers. The table came from immunoSEQ multiplex PCR; TCRdb's copy has only in-frame clones and leaves some out. The sample consists of about 70,000 clones, roughly 80% of them appearing once. The sample in question was CD4+ or CD8+ T cells sorted from blood, obtained in a trial of the OX40 agonist ivuxolimab. These receptors were obtained from an adult with an advanced solid tumor such as melanoma, head and neck, liver or kidney cancer. CDR3s include the opening cysteine and the closing phenylalanine or tryptophan. D genes are given only for firm matches. Clone size appears in some rows only: once, few, many, or a class for an expanded clone.

v_call	clone_size	j_call	d_call	cdr3_aa	cdr3_nt
TRBV2	-	TRBJ1-2	-	CASSVGRVYGYTF	TGTGCCAGCAGTGTTGGGCGGGTCTATGGCTACACCTTC
TRBV19	-	TRBJ2-2	-	CASNRDLNTGELFF	TGTGCCAGTAACCGGGACCTAAACACCGGGGAGCTGTTTTTT
TRBV5-1	once	TRBJ1-1	TRBD1	CASSFLDRAGTEAFF	TGCGCCAGCAGCTTCTTGGACAGGGCGGGCACTGAAGCTTTCTTT
TRBV4-1	-	TRBJ2-5	TRBD2	CASSSRAGGRETQYF	TGCGCCAGCAGCTCCCGGGCGGGGGGCCGGGAGACCCAGTACTTC
TRBV5-4	-	TRBJ2-7	TRBD1	CASSFWDRVSYEQYF	TGTGCCAGCAGCTTTTGGGACAGGGTCTCCTACGAGCAGTACTTC
TRBV5-4	-	TRBJ2-7	-	CASSMGGTNYEQYF	TGTGCCAGCAGTATGGGCGGGACCAACTACGAGCAGTACTTC
TRBV27	-	TRBJ2-7	TRBD1	CASSGGPGQTYEQYF	TGTGCCAGCAGCGGCGGTCCGGGACAGACCTACGAGCAGTACTTC
TRBV14	-	TRBJ2-5	TRBD2	CASSPWASGQETQYF	TGTGCCAGCAGCCCGTGGGCTAGCGGGCAAGAGACCCAGTACTTC
TRBV6-1	-	TRBJ2-3	TRBD2	CASTTGGPDTQYF	TGTGCTAGCACAACGGGGGGGCCAGATACGCAGTATTTT
TRBV28	few	TRBJ2-7	TRBD2	CASSSSGGGRNEQYF	TGTGCCAGCAGTTCGAGCGGGGGGGGAAGGAACGAGCAGTACTTC
TRBV7-9	-	TRBJ2-1	-	CASSLDFVNEQFF	TGTGCCAGCAGCTTAGACTTCGTGAATGAGCAGTTCTTC